Below are 22 T cell receptor beta chains sequenced from a single sample in a study of technical replicates of blood from a handful of donors. TCRdb's table, derived via immunoSEQ multiplex PCR, lists solely in-frame clones and lacks some. The sample has about 53,000 clones, around 83% seen once. Source material: PBMCs. The receptors originated from a human donor in good health. Some clones in this sample may be carry-over from other donors' samples.

This sequence joins TRBV6-1 and TRBJ2-7, with TRBD1 matching over 9 bases. Per the germline V gene, CDR1 is MNHNS and CDR2 is SASEGT. Losses at the gene ends were 7 bases for V and 7 bases for J; bases not matched to a gene: 8. CDR3 length: 13 residues. The CDR3 coding sequence is TGTGCCAGCACCACACAGGGGGCGATGGAGCAGTACTTC. It yields the protein CASTTQGAMEQYF.

The chain has TRBV29-1 and TRBJ1-1; TRBD1 might be the D (5 bases). Germline V gene lookup returns CDR1 SQVTM and CDR2 ANQGSEA. The length of the CDR3 is 14 residues. The V end lost 3 bases, the J end lost 3 bases, and 14 bases lay between the germline ends. Here the CDR3 reads CSVDRGGGDTEAFF. The CDR3, as DNA: TGCAGCGTTGATAGGGGAGGTGGGGACACTGAAGCTTTCTTT. Combining the CDR3 with reference TRBV29-1 and TRBJ1-1 gives the whole variable domain SAVISQKPSRDICQRGTSLTIQCQVDSQVTMMFWYRQQPGQSLTLIATANQGSEATYESGFVIDKFPISRPNLTFSTLTVSNMSPEDSSIYLCSVDRGGGDTEAFFGQGTRLTVV.

The chain links TRBV9 to TRBJ2-1; 9 bases agree with TRBD1. The CDR3 extends over 15 amino acids. V was clipped by 2 bases and J by 1 base; unmatched bases: 1. Germline V gene sequence: CDR1 SGDLS, CDR2 YYNGEE. Here the CDR3 DNA reads TGTGCCAGCAGCGTTGACAGGGGGTCCTACAATGAGCAGTTCTTC. It translates to CASSVDRGSYNEQFF.

The J gene is TRBJ2-7, the V gene TRBV7-2; TRBD2 matches at 9 bases. The germline V gene has CDR1 SGHTA and CDR2 FQGNSA. The CDR3 runs 15 residues. V gave up 1 base and J gave up 5 bases; unmatched junction bases: 6. As DNA, the CDR3 is TGTGCCAGCAGCTTAGTGGCGGGAGGGGTCCACGAGCAGTACTTC. It codes for CASSLVAGGVHEQYF.

The chain has TRBV5-4 and TRBJ1-6; D possibly corresponds to TRBD1 (5 bases). CDR3 size: 13 residues. Germline V gene lookup returns CDR1 SGHNT and CDR2 YYREEE (reference sequence). Trimming stripped 7 bases from V and 6 bases from J, with 11 bases between. This CDR3 reads CASQGLGNSPLHF. The CDR3, as DNA: TGTGCCAGCCAGGGCCTCGGTAATTCACCCCTCCACTTT.

Remarks on this clone: A read error may produce the germline difference seen at one junction end. J is TRBJ1-1 and V is TRBV7-3; TRBD1 aligns across 7 bases. The CDR3 is 13 residues long. Germline CDR1 and CDR2: SGHTA and FQGTGA. CDR3 amino acids: CASSKTDRAEVFF. The CDR3 coding sequence is TGTGCCAGCAGCAAGACCGACAGGGCAGAAGTTTTCTTT.

This sequence joins TRBV5-1 and TRBJ2-7; a possible D gene is TRBD2 (7 bases). V gave up 4 bases and J gave up 6 bases, with 14 bases separating them. Germline values: CDR1 SGHRS, CDR2 YFSETQ. CDR3 length: 13 residues. The CDR3 region has the DNA TGCGCCAGCAGCCGCGGGGGCACAGGCGAGCAGTACTTC. Translating gives CASSRGGTGEQYF.

The chain joins TRBV19 to TRBJ1-2; the match to TRBD1 covers 10 bases. The V gene's germline CDR1 is LNHDA and CDR2 SQIVND (reference sequence). V lost 6 bases to trimming and J lost 5 bases; unmatched junction nucleotides: 9. The CDR3 length is 15 residues. CDR3 nucleotides: TGTGCCAGTAGGACCAGACAGGGGGCGTGGTATGGCTACACCTTC. Translating it yields CASRTRQGAWYGYTF.

The chain joins TRBV6-5 to TRBJ1-2; 7 bases map to TRBD1. The CDR3 runs 13 residues. J lost 4 bases, V lost 6 bases, and 5 bases had no gene match. The V gene's germline CDR1 is MNHEY and CDR2 SVGAGI. Here the CDR3 reads CASSLGTAYGYTF. In nucleotides, the CDR3 is TGTGCCAGCAGCCTTGGGACAGCCTATGGCTACACCTTC.

The chain couples TRBV11-2 to TRBJ1-2; 10 bases fit TRBD1. J was trimmed by 3 bases and V by 4 bases; bases with no gene match: 2. Germline assignment: CDR1 SGHAT and CDR2 FQNNGV. The CDR3 runs 14 residues. This CDR3 is CASSWGQGYYGYTF. The CDR3 nucleotides read TGTGCCAGCAGCTGGGGACAGGGGTACTATGGCTACACCTTC.

V gene TRBV21-1 combines with J gene TRBJ2-3; the listed D gene, TRBD1, was not tested against the DNA. TRBV21-1 is a documented pseudogene. This CDR3 region has 15 residues. The CDR3 DNA is TGTGCCAGCAGCACCTCGACAGGGGCGGCAGATACGCAGTATTTT. This encodes CASSTSTGAADTQYF.

CDR3 bases: TGTGCCAGCAGCCAAGGTGGCGGGGAGTCACTCGAGCAGTACTTC. This translates into CASSQGGGESLEQYF. The chain joins TRBV7-8 to TRBJ2-7, with D possibly being TRBD2 (6 bases). This CDR3 contains 15 residues. CDR1 is SGHVS and CDR2 is FQNEAQ in the germline V gene. The V and J ends lost 5 bases and 6 bases respectively, with 20 bases between them.

This clone was recorded a few times. The CDR3 DNA reads as TGTGCCAGCAGTCCGGGACAGGGCCGATACGAGCAGTACTTC. Its translation: CASSPGQGRYEQYF. The V and J genes are TRBV2 and TRBJ2-7, with 9 bases aligning to TRBD1. The V gene end was trimmed by 5 bases and the J gene end by 4 bases; junction bases not matched to a gene: 6. This CDR3 has 14 amino acids. Germline values: CDR1 SNHLY, CDR2 FYNNEI.

J is TRBJ2-3 and V is TRBV7-3, with 8 bases lining up with TRBD1. Per germline, CDR1 SGHTA and CDR2 FQGTGA. The CDR3 runs 16 residues. Unmatched junction bases numbered 8, after V lost 3 bases and J lost 3 bases. CDR3 bases: TGTGCCAGCAGCTTGCGGGCAGGGGGCCTTACAGATACGCAGTATTTT. This encodes CASSLRAGGLTDTQYF.

The chain is built from TRBV15 and TRBJ1-4; the D is unclear. Germline loops: CDR1 LNHNV, CDR2 YYDKDF (reference sequence). This CDR3 is built from 15 residues. V lost 1 base and J lost 4, with 10 bases in between. DNA of the CDR3: TGTGCCACCAGCAGAGGAGGGATGCTTAATGAAAAACTGTTTTTT. This encodes CATSRGGMLNEKLFF.

The chain employs TRBV7-3 and TRBJ2-6; tentatively, D is TRBD2 (5 bases). The length of the CDR3 is 14 residues. Germline CDR1 and CDR2: SGHTA and FQGTGA. The V gene lost 7 bases and the J gene lost 4 bases, with 11 bases spanning the gap. The CDR3: CASTYPGGANVLTF. The CDR3 DNA reads TGTGCCAGCACCTACCCGGGGGGGGCCAACGTCCTGACTTTC.

The chain employs TRBV28 and TRBJ1-2; tentative D call: TRBD1 (6 bases). V was shortened by 4 bases and J by 8 bases, with 14 bases between the two germline ends. Looked up from germline, CDR1 is MDHEN and CDR2 is SYDVKM. The CDR3 runs to 13 residues. CDR3 amino acids: CASSSSTGYGYTF. As DNA, the CDR3 is TGTGCCAGCAGTTCTTCTACAGGGTACGGCTACACCTTC.

The chain uses TRBV29-1 and TRBJ1-2, with TRBD1 matching over 8 bases. V lost 2 bases to trimming and J lost 4 bases; unmatched junction nucleotides: 6. The CDR3 loop spans 14 amino acids. Germline V lookup: CDR1 SQVTM, CDR2 ANQGSEA. Here the CDR3 reads CSVESGQGLYGYTF. In DNA form, the CDR3 reads TGCAGCGTTGAAAGTGGACAGGGACTCTATGGCTACACCTTC.

The chain recombines TRBV7-3 with TRBJ2-3; 7 nucleotides agree with TRBD2. This CDR3 is built from 14 residues. CDR1 is SGHTA, CDR2 FQGTGA, per germline. Trimming removed 5 bases from V and 4 bases from J; junction bases left unmatched: 6. The CDR3 sequence: CASSTGLVSDTQYF. CDR3 coding DNA: TGTGCCAGCAGCACCGGACTAGTTTCAGATACGCAGTATTTT.

This rearrangement joins TRBV1 to TRBJ2-7; the D segment call TRBD1 is taken from the table without a DNA check. TRBV1 is a recognized pseudogene. The CDR3 contains 16 residues. The CDR3 region is CTSSQDRTGNSYEQYF. The CDR3 DNA follows: TGCACCAGCAGCCAAGATCGGACAGGGAATTCCTACGAGCAGTACTTC.

The V gene is TRBV7-9, the J gene TRBJ1-2; 12 positions agree with TRBD1. The V gene's germline CDR1 is SEHNR and CDR2 FQNEAQ (reference sequence). V shed 2 bases and J 7 bases; nucleotides not matched to a gene: 11. This CDR3 contains 17 residues. For the CDR3, the DNA is TGTGCCAGCAGCTTATACAAGGGGACAGGGGGCAAGGTTGGCTACACCTTC. It is translated as CASSLYKGTGGKVGYTF.

The chain employs TRBV6-5 and TRBJ2-7, with TRBD2 identical over 11 bases. The CDR3 runs 15 residues. Germline V gene sequence: CDR1 MNHEY, CDR2 SVGAGI. V lost 6 bases, J lost 4 bases, and 8 bases stayed unmatched. The CDR3 reads CASSQLAGAMYEQYF. Here the CDR3 DNA reads TGTGCCAGCAGCCAACTAGCGGGAGCGATGTACGAGCAGTACTTC.